This TCR beta chain was retrieved from a study of blood T cell repertoires in COVID-19. At the level of the study: COVID-19 samples, acute and convalescent, were from the United States, Italy and Spain.

Methods used by the authors: Nucleated cell number was recorded as an estimate derived from reference gene primer amplification. TCRdb keeps only in-frame clones here, not all; method: immunoSEQ multiplex PCR. That table furnishes V, J and clone size, whereas the DNA furnished D and trimming. Of 240,000 or so clones in the sample, approximately 80% were seen once. This CDR3 spans 16 amino acids. J lost 7 bases, V lost 4 bases, and 11 bases had no gene match. The germline gives CDR1 KGHSH, CDR2 LQKENI. Seattle patient enrollment occurred during active infection, with longitudinal follow-up thereafter. Material: peripheral blood. The V call is TRBV18, the J call TRBJ1-4; 8 positions match TRBD1. The TCR comes from a woman of 80 years or more with COVID-19, enrolled during active disease. The CDR3 loop is CASSLNEQGGREKLFF. The CDR3 nucleotides read TGTGCCAGCTCACTTAATGAACAGGGGGGTCGTGAAAAACTGTTTTTT.